Sequencing of this T cell receptor beta chain was carried out in a study of regulatory T cells in long-lasting Graves disease. This clonotype appeared a few times. CDR3-region Arm-PCR and iRepertoire HTBI primers produced the TCR beta libraries. MiXCR was run by TCRdb on the multiplex PCR reads, yielding one entry per CDR3 protein. This sample has some 450,000 distinct CDR3 sequences, with 16% found just once. The time point denotes: newly diagnosed GD, antithyroid drugs for less than 3 months. The TCR library was made from RNA extracted from PBMCs. Trimming removed 3 bases from V and 5 bases from J; junction bases left unmatched: 15. CDR3 size: 18 residues. Germline V CDR1 and CDR2: LNHDA, SQIVND (reference sequence). This sample was also put to use in a study of T cells in Graves' hyperthyroidism and ophthalmopathy. From that study: Graves' hyperthyroidism qualified as stable when ophthalmopathy did not progress within 18 months. In the first-round RT-PCR of the TCR CDR3, the HTBI primer set was used. Most thyroid-expanded clonotypes above 0.001 were also found in blood.

The rearrangement links TRBV19 to TRBJ2-5; TRBD1 matches at 10 bases. The starting material was peripheral blood mononuclear cells (PBMCs), obtained at new diagnosis, from a patient treated with antithyroid drugs. The receptor comes from a woman aged 25 to 39 with Graves disease. CDR3 residues: CASSILTGGPDPHETQYF. The CDR3 nucleotides read TGTGCCAGTAGTATTCTGACAGGGGGCCCCGACCCTCATGAGACCCAGTACTTC.